Listed below are T cell receptor beta chains from one sample, sequenced in a study of graft-versus-host responses after intestinal transplantation. Generated by immunoSEQ multiplex PCR, the TCRdb table keeps only in-frame clones and is missing some. The table lists around 100,000 clones, 93% of them singletons. These receptors have no known antigen. The source was unstimulated CD8+ T cells sorted from spleen or lymph node cells, collected before intestinal transplant. All receptors come from a human donor who received an intestinal transplant. Both conserved end residues are part of each CDR3. The D gene is left open where the match is weak. Expanded clones get a size class; other rows say once, few or many, or leave the size out.

clone_size j_call d_call v_call cdr3_aa cdr3_nt
. TRBJ2-7 . TRBV11-2 CASSWDRSYEQYF TGTGCCAGCAGCTGGGACCGCTCCTACGAGCAGTACTTC
. TRBJ2-1 TRBD2 TRBV10-1 CASSESPGSGTSYNEQFF TGCGCCAGCAGTGAGTCTCCAGGTAGCGGGACATCCTACAATGAGCAGTTCTTC
once TRBJ1-6 . TRBV19 CASKGEENSPLHF TGTGCCAGTAAGGGGGAAGAGAATTCACCCCTCCACTTT
. TRBJ1-2 . TRBV19 CASSGDGYTF TGTGCCAGTAGTGGGGATGGCTACACCTTC
. TRBJ2-2 TRBD2 TRBV7-7 CASREPGGTGELFF TGTGCCAGCAGGGAACCGGGGGGGACCGGGGAGCTGTTTTTT
. TRBJ2-2 . TRBV7-2 CASSPLTAGELFF TGTGCCAGCAGTCCTCTGACGGCCGGGGAGCTGTTTTTT
. TRBJ2-3 TRBD2 TRBV7-6 CASSPGRGTDTQYF TGTGCCAGCAGCCCAGGGAGGGGCACAGATACGCAGTATTTT
. TRBJ2-1 . TRBV7-9 CATTGNIYPNEQFF TGTGCCACGACTGGGAATATCTACCCGAATGAGCAGTTCTTC
once TRBJ1-4 . TRBV7-9 CASSLYPMGEKLFF TGTGCCAGCAGCTTATACCCCATGGGGGAAAAACTGTTTTTT
once TRBJ1-2 . TRBV7-6 CASSLGLTGEYGYTF TGTGCCAGCAGCTTAGGGTTGACAGGAGAGTATGGCTACACCTTC
once TRBJ1-1 . TRBV4-1 CASSQDWSGAFF TGCGCCAGCAGCCAAGATTGGTCGGGAGCTTTCTTT
. TRBJ1-2 TRBD1 TRBV9 CASSVSQGITYGYTF TGTGCCAGCAGCGTATCACAGGGGATTACCTATGGCTACACCTTC
. TRBJ2-5 . TRBV7-6 CASRTWGGGRETQYF TGTGCCAGCAGAACCTGGGGAGGGGGAAGGGAGACCCAGTACTTC
. TRBJ1-4 . TRBV4-1 CASSQGRSGTFLSTNEKLFF TGCGCCAGCAGCCAAGGAAGGAGCGGAACCTTTTTATCAACTAATGAAAAACTGTTTTTT
. TRBJ1-2 TRBD1 TRBV5-6 CASSFWTRTGPNYGYTF TGTGCCAGCAGCTTTTGGACTCGGACAGGGCCCAACTATGGCTACACCTTC
. TRBJ2-3 TRBD1 TRBV14 CASSQGTGAPDTQYF TGTGCCAGCAGCCAAGGGACAGGGGCGCCAGATACGCAGTATTTT
. TRBJ2-3 . TRBV18 CASSPRDEPGFAQYF TGTGCCAGCTCACCAAGGGATGAGCCGGGATTTGCGCAGTATTTT
few TRBJ1-6 . TRBV4-1 CASSQDVPGYHSPLHF TGCGCCAGCAGCCAAGATGTCCCAGGGTATCATTCACCCCTCCACTTT
. TRBJ1-1 . TRBV4-1 CASSQGVGSTEAFF TGCGCCAGCAGCCAAGGCGTAGGGTCCACTGAAGCTTTCTTT
. TRBJ2-1 TRBD1 TRBV19 CASSIGQGNEQFF TGTGCCAGTAGTATAGGACAGGGGAATGAGCAGTTCTTC
. TRBJ2-3 TRBD2 TRBV11-2 CASSNSGGATDTQYF TGTGCCAGCAGCAACAGCGGGGGGGCCACAGATACGCAGTATTTT
once TRBJ2-1 TRBD1 TRBV2 CASSLSRDRGSYNEQFF TGTGCCAGCAGTTTATCCCGGGACAGGGGCTCCTACAATGAGCAGTTCTTC
. TRBJ2-2 TRBD2 TRBV10-1 CASRDYRGAGELFF TGCGCCAGCAGGGACTATCGGGGGGCCGGGGAGCTGTTTTTT
. TRBJ1-2 . TRBV4-2 CASSQDPRVVIMGYTF TGTGCCAGCAGCCAAGACCCGAGGGTAGTCATAATGGGCTACACCTTC
once TRBJ2-7 . TRBV4-2 CASSQEAGTLSYEQYF TGTGCCAGCAGCCAAGAAGCTGGGACTTTATCCTACGAGCAGTACTTC
. TRBJ2-1 TRBD2 TRBV7-9 CASSLTSGGPLDEQFF TGTGCCAGCAGCCTGACTAGCGGGGGGCCACTCGATGAGCAGTTCTTC
. TRBJ2-7 . TRBV4-2 CASSQARGGNYEQYF TGTGCCAGCAGCCAAGCGAGAGGTGGAAACTACGAGCAGTACTTC
. TRBJ2-5 TRBD2 TRBV7-9 CASSLVAGGQETQYF TGTGCCAGCAGCCTGGTAGCGGGGGGGCAAGAGACCCAGTACTTC
. TRBJ2-1 . TRBV9 CASSVTGAGADEQFF TGTGCCAGCAGCGTAACGGGGGCGGGGGCCGATGAGCAGTTCTTC
. TRBJ2-1 TRBD1 TRBV4-1 CASSARTGGVDNEQFF TGCGCCAGCAGCGCCCGGACAGGGGGCGTCGACAATGAGCAGTTCTTC
. TRBJ1-6 TRBD1 TRBV27 CASSLGGQGGSPLHF TGTGCCAGCAGTTTAGGGGGGCAGGGGGGATCACCCCTCCACTTT
. TRBJ2-3 . TRBV6-1 CASSFRGSGTDTQYF TGTGCCAGCAGTTTCCGGGGCAGCGGGACAGATACGCAGTATTTT
. TRBJ2-2 . TRBV7-9 CASSFRGGVGELFF TGTGCCAGCAGCTTCAGGGGGGGCGTCGGGGAGCTGTTTTTT
. TRBJ1-3 . TRBV11-3 CASSPGRSQGNTIYF TGTGCCAGCAGCCCCGGGAGGTCTCAAGGAAACACCATATATTTT
once TRBJ1-1 . TRBV19 CASSIGGNTEAFF TGTGCCAGTAGTATTGGGGGTAACACTGAAGCTTTCTTT
. TRBJ1-2 . TRBV7-9 CASSAERVLRGYTF TGTGCCAGCTCCGCTGAAAGGGTACTCAGGGGCTACACCTTC
once TRBJ1-3 . TRBV13 CASSVGAGNTIYF TGTGCCAGCAGTGTCGGAGCTGGAAACACCATATATTTT
. TRBJ1-1 TRBD1 TRBV7-6 CASSAGQQNTEAFF TGTGCCAGCAGCGCGGGACAGCAGAACACTGAAGCTTTCTTT
. TRBJ2-1 . TRBV2 CASGDPRDGLTEQFF TGTGCCAGCGGGGACCCCCGGGACGGATTAACCGAGCAGTTCTTC
. TRBJ1-2 . TRBV27 CASSFSGGGYRDGYTF TGTGCCAGCAGTTTTTCGGGAGGGGGTTATAGGGATGGCTACACCTTC
. TRBJ2-3 . TRBV9 CASSVTPNRADTQYF TGTGCCAGCAGCGTTACTCCCAACCGGGCAGATACGCAGTATTTT
. TRBJ2-1 TRBD1 TRBV9 CASSVAGQGYNEQFF TGTGCCAGCAGCGTAGCGGGACAGGGATACAATGAGCAGTTCTTC
. TRBJ1-1 . TRBV6-5 CASRPPSMNTEAFF TGTGCCAGCAGGCCCCCCTCAATGAACACTGAAGCTTTCTTT
. TRBJ2-7 TRBD1 TRBV7-6 CASRTGVNHEQYF TGTGCCAGCAGGACAGGGGTAAACCACGAGCAGTACTTC
. TRBJ1-6 . TRBV21-1 CASSNRQGGLFNSPLHF TGTGCCAGCAGCAACAGACAGGGGGGACTTTTTAATTCACCCCTCCACTTT
. TRBJ1-1 . TRBV27 CASSGGVGGNTEAFF TGTGCCAGCAGCGGAGGGGTAGGGGGGAACACTGAAGCTTTCTTT
. TRBJ2-5 . TRBV6-5 CASRITGWETQYF TGTGCCAGCCGAATAACGGGGTGGGAGACCCAGTACTTC
. TRBJ1-6 TRBD1 TRBV7-9 CASRPPGTGSSYNSPLHF TGTGCCAGCAGGCCCCCCGGGACAGGGAGCTCCTATAATTCACCCCTCCACTTT
. TRBJ2-3 . TRBV5-1 CASSLERWQILDTQYF TGCGCCAGCAGCTTGGAAAGGTGGCAGATTTTAGATACGCAGTATTTT
. TRBJ2-2 . TRBV10-3 CAISESRSGDAGELFF TGTGCCATCAGTGAGTCTCGTTCAGGGGACGCCGGGGAGCTGTTTTTT
. TRBJ1-2 TRBD1 TRBV5-6 CASSLDEGAEGYTF TGTGCCAGCAGCTTGGACGAGGGGGCCGAGGGCTACACCTTC
. TRBJ2-7 . TRBV7-7 CASSLDSGYEQYF TGTGCCAGCAGCTTAGATAGTGGTTACGAGCAGTACTTC
. TRBJ1-2 . TRBV7-9 CASSFGQGHGYTF TGTGCCAGCAGCTTTGGTCAGGGCCATGGCTACACCTTC
. TRBJ2-7 TRBD1 TRBV7-9 CARGLRGADRAISYEQYF TGTGCCAGGGGTCTGAGAGGGGCCGACAGGGCTATATCCTACGAGCAGTACTTC
once TRBJ2-1 . TRBV27 CASSLGASGGREQFF TGTGCCAGCAGTTTAGGGGCTAGTGGGGGTAGGGAGCAGTTCTTC
. TRBJ2-1 TRBD2 TRBV29-1 CSVEIADLMGGRGYNEQFF TGCAGCGTTGAGATCGCGGACCTTATGGGAGGGCGGGGTTACAATGAGCAGTTCTTC
. TRBJ2-2 . TRBV6-6 CASRPLGGPSGELFF TGTGCCAGCAGACCCCTGGGGGGGCCCAGCGGGGAGCTGTTTTTT
. TRBJ1-2 . TRBV7-2 CASSLSLFIYGVGYTF TGTGCCAGCAGCTTATCATTATTTATCTATGGGGTTGGCTACACCTTC